The clone carrying this T cell receptor beta chain was detected a few times. Its antigen is still unknown. Both TRBC1 and TRBC2 were covered by a beta constant-region primer of two equimolar oligonucleotides. Nested alpha and beta constant-region primers with the SP2 primer drove four PCR rounds on ligated cDNA. TCRdb used MiXCR to reprocess the UMI-ligation and nested PCR reads, holding one entry per CDR3 protein. Of more than 95,000 distinct CDR3 sequences in the sample, about 14% were seen once. The data are from a study of naive and memory T cell subsets. Study-wide findings and caveats: Activation and differentiation may alter RNA-based TCR counts. Naive repertoires, especially CD8, held a few larger clonotypes, possibly memory cells re-expressing CD45RA.

This CDR3 contains 15 residues. Germline assignment: CDR1 SGDLS and CDR2 YYNGEE. V shed 4 bases, J shed 7 bases, and the junction held 11 bases outside the gene matches. Sequenced input: naive CD8+ T cells from blood. The clonotype was recovered from a human donor in good health. V usage is TRBV9 and J usage is TRBJ1-2; TRBD1 agrees at 9 bases. CDR3 loop: CASSTTDRGAPGYTF. Here the CDR3 DNA reads TGTGCCAGCAGCACAACGGACAGGGGTGCCCCTGGCTACACCTTC.